The 29 T cell receptor beta chains presented below share a single source sample, sequenced in a study of OX40 agonist ivuxolimab in advanced cancers. Clones were sequenced by immunoSEQ multiplex PCR, and TCRdb holds only the in-frame ones, with some missing. The data contain some 70,000 clones, about nine tenths of them singletons. Sequenced material: CD4+ or CD8+ T cells sorted from blood, taken in a trial of the OX40 agonist ivuxolimab. The receptors stem from an adult with an advanced solid tumor such as melanoma, head and neck, liver or kidney cancer.

The rearrangement links TRBV10-3 to TRBJ1-1; D gene ambiguous. This CDR3 comprises 13 residues. Trimming took 2 bases from V and 5 from J, leaving 9 bases between them. Germline lookup yields CDR1 ENHRY and CDR2 SYGVKD. The CDR3 DNA reads TGTGCCATCAGTGAGGTGTTAGGGACTGAAGCTTTCTTT. Protein product: CAISEVLGTEAFF.

The rearrangement uses TRBV28 and TRBJ2-1; 9 bases are shared with TRBD2. The CDR3 contains 19 residues. The germline gives CDR1 MDHEN, CDR2 SYDVKM. The V segment lost 1 base and the J segment 2 bases; nucleotides outside the gene matches: 12. The CDR3 DNA follows: TGTGCCAGCAGTTTATCATTCGCGGGGGGGCCCGGTCCCTACAATGAGCAGTTCTTC. This codes for CASSLSFAGGPGPYNEQFF.

The chain combines TRBV12-5 with TRBJ2-1, with D possibly matching TRBD1 (6 bases). The CDR3 is 14 residues long. V lost 1 base, J lost 3 bases, and 7 bases lay in between. CDR1 and CDR2 (germline): LGHNT, FRNRAP. CDR3 bases: TGTGCTAGTGGTTTGGGGGGGCTCTACAATGAGCAGTTCTTC. It is translated as CASGLGGLYNEQFF. The variable domain in full, completed from reference TRBV12-5 and TRBJ2-1, reads DARVTQTPRHKVTEMGQEVTMRCQPILGHNTVFWYRQTMMQGLELLAYFRNRAPLDDSGMPKDRFSAEMPDATLATLKIQPSEPRDSAVYFCASGLGGLYNEQFFGPGTRLTVL.

The chain uses TRBV18 and TRBJ1-6; 10 bases map to TRBD1. This CDR3 region has 13 residues. V was clipped by 5 bases and J by 8 bases; unmatched bases: 0. Germline V gives CDR1 KGHSH, CDR2 LQKENI. The CDR3 reads CASSGQGDSPLHF. The DNA for the CDR3 is TGTGCCAGCTCAGGACAGGGGGATTCACCCCTCCACTTT. The entire variable domain, with the rest obtained from reference TRBV18 and TRBJ1-6, is as follows: NAGVMQNPRHLVRRRGQEARLRCSPMKGHSHVYWYRQLPEEGLKFMVYLQKENIIDESGMPKERFSAEFPKEGPSILRIQQVVRGDSAAYFCASSGQGDSPLHFGNGTRLTVT.

This clone was seen just once. This sequence joins TRBV28 and TRBJ1-5, with D possibly TRBD1 on 5 matching bases. V lost 7 bases and J 3 bases, leaving 10 bases between the germline ends. The CDR3 loop spans 13 amino acids. Germline V gene sequence: CDR1 MDHEN, CDR2 SYDVKM. In DNA, the CDR3 is TGTGCCAGCATGGGGCGGCACAATCAGCCCCAGCATTTT. Amino acid sequence: CASMGRHNQPQHF.

This chain connects TRBV2 to TRBJ2-5; possibly TRBD1 for D (7 bases). CDR1 is SNHLY and CDR2 is FYNNEI in the germline V gene. This CDR3 contains 13 residues. Trimming took 3 bases from V and 4 from J, leaving 9 bases between them. In DNA, the CDR3 is TGTGCCAGCAGTGACCAGGGGGGAGAGACCCAGTACTTC. As protein: CASSDQGGETQYF.

The chain links TRBV5-1 to TRBJ2-5; TRBD1 matches 7 bases. This CDR3 has 14 residues. Germline CDR1 and CDR2: SGHRS and YFSETQ. The trim removed 4 bases at V and 4 bases at J, leaving 7 bases unmatched. The CDR3 nucleotides read TGCGCCAGCAGCAAAACGAGGGGGCCAGAGACCCAGTACTTC. Encoded protein: CASSKTRGPETQYF.

The rearrangement uses TRBV7-9 and TRBJ2-7, with TRBD2 matching over 7 bases. The CDR3 has 15 residues. V was pared by 1 base and J by 1 base, with 4 bases of the junction left unmatched. CDR1 and CDR2 (germline): SEHNR, FQNEAQ (reference sequence). CDR3 DNA: TGTGCCAGCAGCTTAGTCCCCGGGGGGTCCTACGAGCAGTACTTC. Translation gives CASSLVPGGSYEQYF.

This clone was detected a few times. This specimen includes other DNA sequences encoding the same CDR3. V usage is TRBV5-4 and J usage is TRBJ2-5, with D unclear. Trimming shortened V by 3 bases and J by 1 base, and 1 base separated the two germline ends. The CDR3 loop spans 11 amino acids. Germline V lookup: CDR1 SGHNT, CDR2 YYREEE (reference sequence). The CDR3 is CASSSQETQYF. The CDR3 DNA follows: TGTGCCAGCAGCTCCCAAGAGACCCAGTACTTC.

The rearrangement uses TRBV5-1 and TRBJ2-2; 7 bases match TRBD2. This CDR3 is built from 15 residues. Germline V gene sequence: CDR1 SGHRS, CDR2 YFSETQ. V lost 4 bases to trimming and J lost 1 base; unmatched junction nucleotides: 4. The CDR3 sequence: CASSLSGGNTGELFF. In nucleotides, the CDR3 is TGCGCCAGCAGCCTATCGGGGGGGAACACCGGGGAGCTGTTTTTT.

The chain is built from TRBV18 and TRBJ2-3; 10 bases match TRBD2. Germline V CDR1 and CDR2: KGHSH, LQKENI. CDR3 length equals 17 residues. V trimming: 3 bases; J trimming: 0 bases; junction bases outside the gene matches: 6. CDR3 loop: CASSPTLAGVSTDTQYF. The CDR3 nucleotides read TGTGCCAGCTCACCGACCCTAGCGGGAGTTAGCACAGATACGCAGTATTTT.

This chain uses TRBV2 with TRBJ2-7, with D hard to call. Trimming took 8 bases from V and 0 from J, leaving 23 bases between them. There are 17 residues in the CDR3. Germline CDR1 SNHLY, CDR2 FYNNEI. The CDR3 region has the DNA TGTGCCAGCGAAGGTCCTTCTGACTCCGTAAGCTCCTACGAGCAGTACTTC. This sequence encodes CASEGPSDSVSSYEQYF.

This chain uses TRBV7-9 with TRBJ2-1; 13 nucleotides align to TRBD2. The CDR3 sequence is 17 residues long. The germline V gene encodes CDR1 SEHNR and CDR2 FQNEAQ (reference sequence). Trimming removed 4 bases from V and 3 bases from J; junction bases left unmatched: 6. The CDR3 sequence: CASSSGTSGVSYNEQFF. Here the CDR3 DNA reads TGTGCCAGCAGCTCGGGGACTAGCGGGGTAAGCTACAATGAGCAGTTCTTC. The variable domain in full, completed from reference TRBV7-9 and TRBJ2-1, reads DTGVSQNPRHKITKRGQNVTFRCDPISEHNRLYWYRQTLGQGPEFLTYFQNEAQLEKSRLLSDRFSAERPKGSFSTLEIQRTEQGDSAMYLCASSSGTSGVSYNEQFFGPGTRLTVL.

The chain combines TRBV7-2 with TRBJ2-2, with no clear D. The CDR3 has 15 residues. V dropped 1 base and J dropped 6 bases, with 12 bases sitting between them. Germline CDR1 and CDR2: SGHTA and FQGNSA. CDR3 nucleotides: TGTGCCAGCAGCTTAGTATGGGGTAATGCCGGGGAGCTGTTTTTT. Protein product: CASSLVWGNAGELFF.

The chain combines TRBV11-3 with TRBJ2-7; a weak D match, TRBD2 (7 bases). CDR1 is SGHNT, CDR2 YENEEA, per germline. CDR3 size: 16 residues. With 1 base removed from V and 5 bases from J, the gap between germline ends came to 18 bases. CDR3 bases: TGTGCCAGCAGCTTAGTGCCAGGGGAGGGGTCCAACGAGCAGTACTTC. Translating gives CASSLVPGEGSNEQYF.

This clone was detected only once. This rearrangement joins TRBV15 to TRBJ1-2, with no clear D. The germline CDR1 and CDR2 sequences are LNHNV and YYDKDF (reference sequence). Between the trimmed V and J ends, which lost 0 bases and 6 bases, there was a span of 14 bases. The CDR3 is 15 amino acids. CDR3 amino acids: CATSRDGVRVHGYTF. For the CDR3, the DNA is TGTGCCACCAGCAGAGATGGTGTCAGAGTCCATGGCTACACCTTC.

This clone was observed a handful of times. This chain uses TRBV9 with TRBJ1-1, with D hard to call. Germline CDR1 SGDLS, CDR2 YYNGEE. This CDR3 contains 13 residues. The V gene lost 0 bases and the J gene lost 4 bases, with 7 bases spanning the gap. CDR3 DNA sequence: TGTGCCAGCAGCGTAGTGGAAGTCACTGAAGCTTTCTTT. Translated: CASSVVEVTEAFF.

The chain recombines TRBV7-9 with TRBJ1-1; unclear D gene. V lost 4 bases, J lost 1 base, and 13 bases lay in between. This CDR3 comprises 15 residues. In germline, CDR1 is SEHNR, CDR2 FQNEAQ (reference sequence). The CDR3: CASSSPQYTNTEAFF. CDR3 coding DNA: TGTGCCAGCAGCTCGCCCCAATATACGAACACTGAAGCTTTCTTT.

This rearrangement joins TRBV6-1 to TRBJ1-2; D is ambiguous. CDR1 is MNHNS, CDR2 SASEGT, per germline. The ends were cut back, 8 bases at V and 2 bases at J, with 12 bases in the middle. The CDR3 sequence is 13 residues long. CDR3 loop: CASAAKENYGYTF. In nucleotides, the CDR3 is TGTGCCAGCGCGGCGAAGGAAAACTATGGCTACACCTTC.

The V and J genes are TRBV27 and TRBJ2-1; perhaps D is TRBD1 or TRBD2 (9 bases each). Deletions cut 6 bases from V and 6 bases from J, with 27 bases between. The CDR3 runs to 18 residues. CDR1 and CDR2 (germline): MNHEY, SMNVEV (reference sequence). DNA for the CDR3: TGTGCCAGCAGGGGACAGGGCTTTGGCGGGGGGGATCGCAATGAGCAGTTCTTC. This encodes CASRGQGFGGGDRNEQFF.

V and J are TRBV5-4 and TRBJ2-1, with 11 bases matching TRBD2. V lost 0 bases to trimming and J lost 1 base; unmatched junction nucleotides: 3. Germline CDR1 reads SGHNT; CDR2 reads YYREEE (reference sequence). The length of the CDR3 is 17 residues. CDR3 sequence (DNA): TGTGCCAGCAGCTTGGGAGGGACTAGCGGATCCTACAATGAGCAGTTCTTC. It specifies CASSLGGTSGSYNEQFF.

About this clone: One junction end does not reproduce the germline sequence, and a read error may be involved. This chain uses TRBV7-9 with TRBJ1-4, with a tentative D call TRBD1 (6 bases). The CDR3 length is 13 residues. In germline, CDR1 is SEHNR, CDR2 FQNEAQ (reference sequence). Here the CDR3 DNA reads TGTGCCAGCACCTTATTAAGGGGGGAAAAACTGTTTTTT. Translated, it gives CASTLLRGEKLFF.

CDR3 DNA: TGTGCCAGCAGCTTATCGAGTTTTGGGACTGAAGCTTTCTTT. Its translation: CASSLSSFGTEAFF. This rearrangement joins TRBV7-9 to TRBJ1-1; unclear D gene. The ends were cut back, 2 bases at V and 5 bases at J, with 12 bases in the middle. Germline lookup yields CDR1 SEHNR and CDR2 FQNEAQ (reference sequence). The CDR3 is 14 residues long.

V gene TRBV18 combines with J gene TRBJ1-1, with TRBD1 matching 7 bases. CDR3 size: 14 residues. From germline, CDR1 is KGHSH and CDR2 LQKENI. With 3 bases clipped from V and 2 bases from J, the junction kept 3 bases outside the gene matches. The CDR3 nucleotides read TGTGCCAGCTCACCCGGGACAGCTAACACTGAAGCTTTCTTT. It encodes CASSPGTANTEAFF.

With regard to this clone: Other DNA sequences in the same sample also yield this CDR3. The V gene is TRBV29-1, the J gene TRBJ2-3; D unclear. V was trimmed by 2 bases and J by 7 bases, leaving 10 bases between them. Germline V gene sequence: CDR1 SQVTM, CDR2 ANQGSEA. This CDR3 region has 12 residues. The CDR3 DNA sequence: TGCAGCGTTGAACAAAACCGTAATACGCAGTATTTT. Protein product: CSVEQNRNTQYF.

The chain uses TRBV7-2 and TRBJ1-5; TRBD1 is a possible D gene (6 bases). Trimming stripped 1 base from V and 1 base from J, with 8 bases between. The CDR3 runs to 15 residues. Germline V gives CDR1 SGHTA, CDR2 FQGNSA. The CDR3 is CASSLVGGSNQPQHF. CDR3 in DNA: TGTGCCAGCAGCTTAGTGGGGGGCAGCAATCAGCCCCAGCATTTT.

The chain recombines TRBV9 with TRBJ2-2; 10 nucleotides line up with TRBD1. Germline CDR1 and CDR2: SGDLS and YYNGEE. V lost 2 bases and J lost 6; bases outside the gene matches: 4. The CDR3 totals 15 residues. CDR3 nucleotides: TGTGCCAGCAGCGTTCGGACAGGGGGGGCCGGGGAGCTGTTTTTT. Protein product: CASSVRTGGAGELFF.

The chain couples TRBV9 to TRBJ2-3; possibly TRBD1 or TRBD2 for D (5 bases each). The CDR3 runs 17 residues. CDR1 and CDR2 from the germline V gene are SGDLS and YYNGEE. Between the trimmed V and J ends, which lost 3 bases and 4 bases, there was a span of 21 bases. The CDR3 region is CASSAVGTGSFSDTQYF. The CDR3 region has the DNA TGTGCCAGCAGCGCCGTCGGGACCGGATCTTTCTCAGATACGCAGTATTTT.

The rearrangement uses TRBV15 and TRBJ2-1; 9 bases map to TRBD2. V lost 0 bases to trimming and J lost 7 bases; unmatched junction nucleotides: 4. The CDR3 runs to 15 residues. CDR1 is LNHNV and CDR2 is YYDKDF in the germline V gene (reference sequence). CDR3 nucleotide sequence: TGTGCCACCAGCAGAGAACTAGCGGGTACTAATGAGCAGTTCTTC. Translating gives CATSRELAGTNEQFF.